A single sample gave rise to the 15 T cell receptor beta chains below, sequenced in a study of regulatory T cells in long-lasting Graves disease. TCR beta libraries were built with iRepertoire HTBI primers and Arm-PCR of CDR3 regions. TCRdb called the multiplex PCR reads again in MiXCR, with one record for every CDR3 protein. Found here are some 470,000 distinct CDR3 sequences, around a fifth of them singletons; the top ten hold about 7%. The sample's time point: persistent/refractory GD, antithyroid drugs over 5 years with positive TRAb. The TCR library was made from RNA that had been extracted from PBMCs in TRIzol. The material was peripheral blood mononuclear cells (PBMCs), obtained when the disease was refractory, from a patient treated with antithyroid drugs. The receptors shown here come from a female donor with Graves disease.

A few counts support this clonotype. V and J are TRBV10-2 and TRBJ2-7; tentatively, D is TRBD1 (6 bases). CDR3 length: 13 residues. V was trimmed by 7 bases and J by 3 bases, leaving 13 bases between them. In germline, CDR1 is WSHSY, CDR2 SAAADI. The CDR3 nucleotides are TGCGCCAGCAAAGGGGGATCTAACTACGAGCAGTACTTC. It encodes CASKGGSNYEQYF.

V and J are TRBV5-4 and TRBJ2-5; 11 bases match TRBD2. CDR1 is SGHNT, CDR2 YYREEE, per germline (reference sequence). The J segment lost 1 base and the V segment lost 0 bases, leaving 5 bases of the junction unmatched. CDR3 length equals 17 residues. The CDR3 reads CASSLGLTSGAQETQYF. CDR3 in DNA: TGTGCCAGCAGCTTGGGTTTGACTAGCGGGGCCCAAGAGACCCAGTACTTC.

V and J are TRBV7-2 and TRBJ2-2; 7 bases are shared with TRBD2. The CDR3 totals 16 residues. Trimming removed 3 bases from V and 0 bases from J; junction bases left unmatched: 4. Germline-derived CDR1 and CDR2 are SGHTA and FQGNSA. CDR3 amino acids: CASSFGGLANTGELFF. Here the CDR3 DNA reads TGTGCCAGCAGCTTCGGCGGACTAGCGAACACCGGGGAGCTGTTTTTT.

The sample holds many counts of this clonotype. The chain carries TRBV28 and TRBJ2-2; 8 bases map to TRBD1. The CDR3 runs 15 residues. The ends lost 6 bases at V and 5 bases at J; junction bases unmatched: 8. Per germline, CDR1 MDHEN and CDR2 SYDVKM. The CDR3 loop is CASRTGTGVTGELFF. The CDR3 nucleotides read TGTGCCAGCAGAACCGGGACAGGCGTGACCGGGGAGCTGTTTTTT.

This clonotype was counted between two and nine times. This rearrangement joins TRBV20-1 to TRBJ1-2; no clear D. Germline lookup yields CDR1 DFQATT and CDR2 SNEGSKA (reference sequence). The CDR3 is 13 residues long. Trimming stripped 1 base from V and 3 bases from J, with 9 bases between. The CDR3 loop reads CSARAPGDYGYTF. CDR3 nucleotide sequence: TGCAGTGCTAGAGCTCCGGGAGACTATGGCTACACCTTC.

This clonotype was counted only a few times. The V and J genes are TRBV20-1 and TRBJ1-5, with 8 nucleotides matching TRBD1. V trimming: 0 bases; J trimming: 7 bases; junction bases outside the gene matches: 2. The CDR3 totals 13 residues. Germline CDR1 is DFQATT and CDR2 is SNEGSKA (reference sequence). The CDR3 sequence: CSAREDRAQPQHF. CDR3 in DNA: TGCAGTGCTAGAGAGGACAGGGCGCAGCCCCAGCATTTT.

This clonotype has at least ten counts. The CDR3 loop is CASRVSTATGGYTF. Here the CDR3 DNA reads TGTGCCAGCAGGGTCTCCACAGCGACGGGAGGCTACACCTTC. This sequence joins TRBV28 and TRBJ1-2; D uncertain. The germline V gene has CDR1 MDHEN and CDR2 SYDVKM. Trimming left V 6 bases short and J 8 bases short, with 19 bases between. The CDR3 extends over 14 amino acids.

This clonotype came up a few times. The chain couples TRBV20-1 to TRBJ1-1; 8 bases are a match to TRBD1. The length of the CDR3 is 16 residues. V lost 4 bases and J lost 4; bases outside the gene matches: 14. Germline assignment: CDR1 DFQATT and CDR2 SNEGSKA (reference sequence). Here the CDR3 DNA reads TGCAGTGCTATTCATACCTCCAGGGGGCTGGGCACTGAAGCTTTCTTT. It translates to CSAIHTSRGLGTEAFF.

The chain couples TRBV6-1 to TRBJ1-6; the match to TRBD1 covers 8 bases. Trimming cost V 6 bases and J 9 bases; bases outside gene matches: 16. The CDR3 runs 17 residues. Germline-derived CDR1 and CDR2 are MNHNS and SASEGT. CDR3 sequence: CASRTFSGGGNGSPLHF. The CDR3 nucleotides read TGTGCCAGCAGAACTTTCTCAGGGGGCGGAAATGGTTCACCCCTCCACTTT.

The V gene is TRBV6-2 or TRBV6-3, the J gene TRBJ1-5; D is uncertain. This CDR3 region has 16 residues. The V gene lost 2 bases and the J gene lost 0 bases, with 11 bases spanning the gap. Looked up from germline, CDR1 is MNHEY and CDR2 is SVGEGT. The CDR3 sequence is CASSYEPGLSNQPQHF. CDR3 sequence (DNA): TGTGCCAGCAGTTACGAACCGGGCCTTAGCAATCAGCCCCAGCATTTT.

This clonotype was recorded at least ten times. This chain links TRBV12-5 with TRBJ1-5; D remains unclear. Germline CDR1 and CDR2: LGHNT and FRNRAP. This CDR3 spans 17 amino acids. Between the trimmed V and J ends, which lost 6 bases and 4 bases, there was a span of 22 bases. The CDR3 here is CASGPEVSPGVNQPQHF. The CDR3 DNA follows: TGTGCTAGTGGCCCCGAGGTATCCCCCGGGGTTAATCAGCCCCAGCATTTT.

The chain employs TRBV12-3 or TRBV12-4 and TRBJ1-1; the match to TRBD1 covers 7 bases. The CDR3 spans 14 residues. J lost 6 bases, V lost 5 bases, and 9 bases had no gene match. Here the CDR3 DNA reads TGTGCCAGCAGTGGGAGACAGGGTAGGCCTGAAGCTTTCTTT. This encodes CASSGRQGRPEAFF.

The CDR3 reads CSVDGPTGGNTEAFF. CDR3 DNA sequence: TGCAGCGTTGATGGACCGACAGGGGGGAACACTGAAGCTTTCTTT. The chain uses TRBV29-1 and TRBJ1-1; TRBD1 agrees at 9 bases. V trimming: 3 bases; J trimming: 1 base; junction bases outside the gene matches: 6. CDR3 length: 15 amino acids. Germline V CDR1 and CDR2: SQVTM, ANQGSEA. Together with reference TRBV29-1 and TRBJ1-1, the CDR3 gives the full variable domain: SAVISQKPSRDICQRGTSLTIQCQVDSQVTMMFWYRQQPGQSLTLIATANQGSEATYESGFVIDKFPISRPNLTFSTLTVSNMSPEDSSIYLCSVDGPTGGNTEAFFGQGTRLTVV.

The V call is TRBV20-1, the J call TRBJ2-1; D is perhaps TRBD2 (5 bases). Germline V gene sequence: CDR1 DFQATT, CDR2 SNEGSKA (reference sequence). Trimming removed 3 bases at V and 5 bases at J, with 14 bases between. The CDR3 length is 14 residues. This CDR3 is CSASNERKNNEQFF. Written as DNA, the CDR3 is TGCAGTGCTAGTAATGAGCGGAAGAACAATGAGCAGTTCTTC.

This clonotype was picked up many times. V and J are TRBV28 and TRBJ1-2; D not resolved. V shed 6 bases and J shed 3 bases, with 8 bases lying between them. The CDR3 spans 12 residues. Germline V gene lookup returns CDR1 MDHEN and CDR2 SYDVKM. DNA for the CDR3: TGTGCCAGCAGCGCGACCGACTATGGCTACACCTTC. It is translated as CASSATDYGYTF.